These 15 T cell receptor beta chains came from one sample sequenced in a study of T-cell memory formation after mild COVID-19. Each CDR3 protein is one row after TCRdb ran MiXCR on the 5' RACE reads. The sample includes roughly 450,000 distinct CDR3 sequences, 15% to 20% of them seen just once. Material: PBMCs or a T cell subset sorted from them (not recorded which). These receptors were taken from an adult woman who had mild COVID-19 (a few samples of this study predate the infection). Cell type and time point are not known.

This clonotype was detected only a few times. V gene TRBV2 combines with J gene TRBJ2-6; 12 bases line up with TRBD1. CDR3 length: 18 residues. CDR1 and CDR2 (germline): SNHLY, FYNNEI. Trimming at V came to 5 bases and at J to 3 bases, leaving 8 bases not matched to a gene. This chain's CDR3 is CASSQPGQGADGANVLTF. CDR3 DNA sequence: TGTGCCAGCAGTCAACCGGGACAGGGGGCGGATGGGGCCAACGTCCTGACTTTC. The whole variable domain, filled in from reference TRBV2 and TRBJ2-6, reads EPEVTQTPSHQVTQMGQEVILRCVPISNHLYFYWYRQILGQKVEFLVSFYNNEISEKSEIFDDQFSVERPDGSNFTLKIRSTKLEDSAMYFCASSQPGQGADGANVLTFGAGSRLTVL.

The chain combines TRBV20-1 with TRBJ1-3; unclear D gene. Deletions cut 3 bases from V and 0 bases from J, with 12 bases between. This CDR3 has 15 amino acids. Germline V gene data show CDR1 as DFQATT and CDR2 as SNEGSKA (reference sequence). The CDR3 region is CSASDPGSSGNTIYF. The CDR3 bases are TGCAGTGCTAGTGATCCTGGGAGCTCTGGAAACACCATATATTTT.

The chain links TRBV5-1 to TRBJ1-2; a weak D match, TRBD1 (5 bases). The germline CDR1 and CDR2 sequences are SGHRS and YFSETQ. Trimming left V 4 bases short and J 3 bases short, with 13 bases between. The CDR3 loop spans 14 amino acids. CDR3 residues: CASSHTPGDYGYTF. The DNA for the CDR3 is TGCGCCAGCAGCCATACTCCGGGGGACTATGGCTACACCTTC.

The V gene is TRBV12-3 or TRBV12-4, the J gene TRBJ2-7; D remains ambiguous. The V and J ends lost 4 bases and 1 base respectively, with 11 bases between them. This CDR3 region has 14 residues. CDR3 protein: CASSSGPRSYEQYF. The CDR3 coding sequence is TGTGCCAGCAGTTCGGGCCCTAGGTCCTACGAGCAGTACTTC.

In this sample, this clonotype turned up many times. The chain has TRBV24-1 and TRBJ2-5; 7 bases line up with TRBD2. The ends lost 3 bases at V and 5 bases at J; junction bases unmatched: 8. The CDR3 contains 15 residues. Germline CDR1 KGHDR, CDR2 SFDVKD. Written as DNA, the CDR3 is TGTGCCACCAGTGATAACCGGGAGGCTGAGGAGACCCAGTACTTC. Protein product: CATSDNREAEETQYF.

J is TRBJ2-1 and V is TRBV20-1; possibly TRBD2 for D (7 bases). CDR1 is DFQATT, CDR2 SNEGSKA, per germline (reference sequence). The V gene lost 0 bases and the J gene lost 7 bases, with 19 bases spanning the gap. The CDR3 is 16 amino acids. The CDR3 protein is CSARDPGRGRRNEQFF. The CDR3 DNA follows: TGCAGTGCTAGAGACCCTGGGCGGGGGCGGCGAAATGAGCAGTTCTTC.

This clonotype was seen ten or more times. The rearrangement joins TRBV20-1 to TRBJ2-7, with 7 bases aligning to TRBD1. The CDR3 sequence is 15 residues long. In germline, CDR1 is DFQATT, CDR2 SNEGSKA (reference sequence). V was pared by 4 bases and J by 0 bases, with 9 bases of the junction left unmatched. CDR3 in amino acids: CSANPTGIVSYEQYF. The CDR3 DNA is TGCAGTGCTAACCCGACAGGGATTGTCTCCTACGAGCAGTACTTC.

This clonotype was counted a few times. The chain recombines TRBV6-5 with TRBJ1-6; weak D call: TRBD1 (6 bases). Trimming took 9 bases from V and 1 from J, leaving 19 bases between them. This CDR3 has 17 amino acids. Looked up from germline, CDR1 is MNHEY and CDR2 is SVGAGI. The CDR3 sequence is CASKGPGEKSYNSPLHF. The CDR3 coding sequence is TGTGCCAGTAAGGGTCCAGGGGAGAAATCCTATAATTCACCCCTCCACTTT.

This clonotype has just a few counts. The chain is built from TRBV11-2 and TRBJ1-2; D remains ambiguous. This CDR3 contains 17 residues. Trimming cost V 0 bases and J 4 bases, with 18 bases left between them. CDR1 is SGHAT, CDR2 FQNNGV, per germline. CDR3 nucleotide sequence: TGTGCCAGCAGCTTAGATTCATGGGGTGAAAGGACCTATGGCTACACCTTC. The encoded protein is CASSLDSWGERTYGYTF.

In its sample, this clonotype was seen a few times. The V and J genes are TRBV29-1 and TRBJ2-7, with TRBD2 as a possible D gene (6 bases). The length of the CDR3 is 12 residues. In germline, CDR1 is SQVTM, CDR2 ANQGSEA. V was shortened by 6 bases and J by 2 bases, with 11 bases between the two germline ends. For the CDR3, the DNA is TGCAGCGTCCAGGGAGGACCCTACGAGCAGTACTTC. Its protein product is CSVQGGPYEQYF.

This clonotype came up a few times. For the CDR3, the DNA is TGTGCCAGCAGTTTCTTTTACAAAGGCAGCGGGAGGGGGCTCAATGAGCAGTTCTTC. Translating it yields CASSFFYKGSGRGLNEQFF. The chain links TRBV12-3 or TRBV12-4 to TRBJ2-1; 10 nucleotides agree with TRBD2. The V and J ends lost 3 bases and 6 bases, in that order; junction bases with no gene match: 17. The CDR3 is 19 residues long.

This clonotype appeared a few times. V gene TRBV29-1 combines with J gene TRBJ2-1, with TRBD2 matching 12 bases. Trimming removed 7 bases from V and 2 bases from J; junction bases left unmatched: 3. Germline CDR1 and CDR2: SQVTM and ANQGSEA. The CDR3 runs to 14 residues. CDR3 DNA: TGCAGCGCCAGGACTAGCGGGACCTACAATGAGCAGTTCTTC. Its protein product is CSARTSGTYNEQFF.

This clonotype was observed a handful of times. The V and J genes are TRBV12-3 or TRBV12-4 and TRBJ2-1; 9 bases agree with TRBD1. CDR3 length: 16 residues. J was trimmed by 7 bases and V by 5 bases; bases with no gene match: 12. CDR3 nucleotides: TGTGCCAGCAGTCAGACAGGGGGGTCCTCTTGGAATGAGCAGTTCTTC. This encodes CASSQTGGSSWNEQFF.

V usage is TRBV6-2 or TRBV6-3 and J usage is TRBJ1-2; 7 nucleotides match TRBD1. CDR3 length equals 14 residues. The V gene's germline CDR1 is MNHEY and CDR2 SVGEGT. Losses at the gene ends were 5 bases for V and 6 bases for J; bases not matched to a gene: 9. This CDR3 reads CASSPGQYWDGYTF. In DNA, the CDR3 is TGTGCCAGCAGTCCGGGACAGTACTGGGATGGCTACACCTTC.

The gene calls are TRBV12-3 or TRBV12-4 and TRBJ1-2, with 8 bases lining up with TRBD1. The CDR3 runs 15 residues. J lost 6 bases, V lost 5 bases, and 11 bases had no gene match. The CDR3 DNA sequence: TGTGCCAGCAGTACTACAGGGGGAGGGGGGAATGGCTACACCTTC. This codes for CASSTTGGGGNGYTF.